The 15 T cell receptor beta chains listed next were all sequenced from one sample in a study of OX40 agonist ivuxolimab in advanced cancers. The assay was immunoSEQ multiplex PCR, and TCRdb's table has in-frame clones only and misses some. This table has fewer than 45,000 clones, roughly 90% appearing once. Sequencing used CD4+ or CD8+ T cells sorted from blood, obtained in a trial of the OX40 agonist ivuxolimab. These receptors originate from an adult with an advanced solid tumor such as melanoma, head and neck, liver or kidney cancer.

This chain uses TRBV2 with TRBJ2-3; 7 nucleotides agree with TRBD2. Looked up from germline, CDR1 is SNHLY and CDR2 is FYNNEI. Losses at the gene ends were 7 bases for V and 4 bases for J; bases not matched to a gene: 8. This CDR3 is 14 amino acids long. CDR3 coding DNA: TGTGCCAGCAAAGGCGGGAGTTCGGCAGATACGCAGTATTTT. This translates into CASKGGSSADTQYF.

This clone has a handful of counts. The CDR3 DNA is TGCGCCAGCAGCCAAGAAGGCCTGGGGAATTCACCCCTCCACTTT. Encoded protein: CASSQEGLGNSPLHF. This sequence joins TRBV4-1 and TRBJ1-6; no reliable D call. V dropped 0 bases and J dropped 7 bases, with 10 bases sitting between them. The CDR3 is 15 amino acids. Germline assignment: CDR1 MGHRA and CDR2 YSYEKL.

This rearrangement joins TRBV27 to TRBJ2-2, with D possibly matching TRBD2 (5 bases). The CDR3 totals 13 residues. Germline assignment: CDR1 MNHEY and CDR2 SMNVEV (reference sequence). The V end lost 4 bases, the J end lost 3 bases, and 6 bases lay between the germline ends. This CDR3 reads CASSWRDTGELFF. CDR3 bases: TGTGCCAGCAGTTGGCGGGACACCGGGGAGCTGTTTTTT.

The V gene is TRBV30, the J gene TRBJ2-3; D could derive from TRBD1 or TRBD2 (5 bases each). The V gene lost 1 base and the J gene lost 0 bases, with 8 bases spanning the gap. Germline CDR1 GTSNPN, CDR2 SVGIG (reference sequence). The CDR3 totals 14 residues. The CDR3 DNA is TGTGCCTGGAGTGCCGGGGCGAGCACAGATACGCAGTATTTT. This gives the protein CAWSAGASTDTQYF.

The chain couples TRBV5-1 to TRBJ2-5; a weak D match, TRBD2 (6 bases). The tail of the sequence fits TRBJ2-7 better, so the J call may be wrong. The CDR3 is 15 residues long. Germline values: CDR1 SGHRS, CDR2 YFSETQ. The CDR3 region is CASSLDGGTLLEQYF. The DNA of the CDR3 is TGCGCCAGCAGCTTGGACGGGGGTACTTTGCTCGAGCAGTACTTC.

The genes are TRBV29-1 and TRBJ2-1; possible D gene TRBD2, 6 bases. In germline, CDR1 is SQVTM, CDR2 ANQGSEA. Trimming stripped 5 bases from V and 8 bases from J, with 19 bases between. This CDR3 region has 14 residues. The CDR3 DNA is TGCAGCGTTCGGTTCGGGACGGGCGGGGATGAGCAGTTCTTC. Translating it yields CSVRFGTGGDEQFF.

This rearrangement joins TRBV11-2 to TRBJ2-5; D is perhaps TRBD1 (6 bases). The germline gives CDR1 SGHAT, CDR2 FQNNGV. V lost 5 bases to trimming and J lost 4 bases, with 14 bases between them. CDR3 length: 14 residues. DNA for the CDR3: TGTGCCAGCAGCGAACAGGGCCCCTCAGAGACCCAGTACTTC. Its protein product is CASSEQGPSETQYF.

The chain employs TRBV9 and TRBJ2-7; D is perhaps TRBD1 (6 bases). Trimming took off 4 bases at V and 6 bases at J, with 17 bases between the two ends. This CDR3 has 14 residues. In germline, CDR1 is SGDLS, CDR2 YYNGEE. This CDR3 reads CASSIGGDLSEQYF. Here the CDR3 DNA reads TGTGCCAGCAGCATAGGGGGAGATCTAAGCGAGCAGTACTTC.

The J gene is TRBJ2-1, the V gene TRBV2, with D perhaps TRBD1 or TRBD2 (5 bases each). Germline CDR1 and CDR2: SNHLY and FYNNEI. V was trimmed by 5 bases and J by 14 bases, leaving 19 bases between them. The CDR3 has 13 amino acids. CDR3 DNA: TGTGCCAGCAGTCGGACTGGGACGGACTGGAAGTTCTTC. Residues: CASSRTGTDWKFF.

This clone is a singleton in its sample. This rearrangement joins TRBV6-6 to TRBJ2-3; D is unclear. This CDR3 comprises 12 residues. Germline assignment: CDR1 MNHNY and CDR2 SVGAGI (reference sequence). Trimming shortened V by 2 bases and J by 6 bases, and 6 bases separated the two germline ends. The CDR3 region is CASSYAADTQYF. The CDR3 DNA reads as TGTGCCAGCAGTTACGCCGCGGATACGCAGTATTTT.

V is TRBV30 and J is TRBJ2-2; 8 positions agree with TRBD2. Per the germline V gene, CDR1 is GTSNPN and CDR2 is SVGIG (reference sequence). This CDR3 spans 14 amino acids. J lost 5 bases, V lost 4 bases, and 6 bases had no gene match. CDR3 coding DNA: TGTGCCTGGAAAAGCGGGAGTCGTACCGGGGAGCTGTTTTTT. It codes for CAWKSGSRTGELFF.

The chain uses TRBV27 and TRBJ1-4, with TRBD1 as a possible D gene (5 bases). From germline, CDR1 is MNHEY and CDR2 SMNVEV (reference sequence). This CDR3 is 15 amino acids long. Trimming stripped 7 bases from V and 7 bases from J, with 19 bases between. The CDR3 nucleotides are TGTGCCAGCAAAGTAAGAGGGGTTTGGGGTGAAAAACTGTTTTTT. This sequence encodes CASKVRGVWGEKLFF. The variable domain in full, with the rest retrieved from reference TRBV27 and TRBJ1-4, is EAQVTQNPRYLITVTGKKLTVTCSQNMNHEYMSWYRQDPGLGLRQIYYSMNVEVTDKGDVPEGYKVSRKEKRNFPLILESPSPNQTSLYFCASKVRGVWGEKLFFGSGTQLSVL.

This chain joins TRBV10-1 and TRBJ2-2; unclear D gene. CDR1 is WNHNN and CDR2 is SYGVQD in the germline V gene (reference sequence). Trimming took off 5 bases at V and 3 bases at J, with 7 bases between the two ends. This CDR3 has 13 residues. Written as DNA, the CDR3 is TGCGCCAGCAGTCCGACGGACACCGGGGAGCTGTTTTTT. Its translation: CASSPTDTGELFF.

This clone was seen only once. This rearrangement joins TRBV18 to TRBJ1-6; the D gene is possibly TRBD1 (5 bases). V shed 2 bases and J shed 5 bases, with 16 bases lying between them. This CDR3 is 17 amino acids long. Germline V gene data show CDR1 as KGHSH and CDR2 as LQKENI. CDR3 region: CASSPLSPGSHNSPLHF. DNA for the CDR3: TGTGCCAGCTCACCATTAAGTCCAGGGAGCCATAATTCACCCCTCCACTTT.

The rearrangement links TRBV18 to TRBJ2-1, with a possible D match to TRBD2 (5 bases). CDR1 and CDR2 (germline): KGHSH, LQKENI. The CDR3 is 17 amino acids. V was shortened by 2 bases and J by 2 bases, with 16 bases between the two germline ends. CDR3 protein: CASSPLEAPSTYNEQFF. CDR3 DNA sequence: TGTGCCAGCTCACCATTGGAGGCCCCTAGTACCTACAATGAGCAGTTCTTC.